This is a list of T cell receptor beta chains from one sample in a study of shared clonotypes between healthy human individuals. Sequenced by immunoSEQ multiplex PCR; TCRdb stores in-frame clones only, minus some. This table has roughly 2 million clones, about 94% appearing once. Sample: naive CD4+ T cells sorted from blood. These receptors all come from a man younger than 35 in good health. CDR3s include the opening cysteine and the closing phenylalanine or tryptophan. A D gene is named only where the DNA matches it firmly. Clone size is not always given. Where it is, it says once, few, many or a class for expanded clones.

v_call: TRBV29-1
d_call: .
j_call: TRBJ1-1
clone_size: .
cdr3_nt: TGCAGCGTTCGGCCGATGGGGAGGGGCGCCACTGAAGCTTTCTTT
cdr3_aa: CSVRPMGRGATEAFF

v_call: TRBV11-2
d_call: .
j_call: TRBJ2-2
clone_size: .
cdr3_nt: TGTGCCAGCAGCTTAGGTCGTCAGGGAACCGGGGAGCTGTTTTTT
cdr3_aa: CASSLGRQGTGELFF

v_call: TRBV14
d_call: .
j_call: TRBJ1-2
clone_size: .
cdr3_nt: TGTGCCAGCAGCCAAGTTCTCCATTATGGCTACACCTTC
cdr3_aa: CASSQVLHYGYTF

v_call: TRBV28
d_call: .
j_call: TRBJ1-2
clone_size: .
cdr3_nt: TGTGCCAGCAGTTTGACAGTTTACTATGGCTACACCTTC
cdr3_aa: CASSLTVYYGYTF

v_call: TRBV28
d_call: .
j_call: TRBJ2-7
clone_size: .
cdr3_nt: TGTGCCAGCACCTCTGTAGGGTCCACAGAAGAGTACTTC
cdr3_aa: CASTSVGSTEEYF

v_call: TRBV6-1
d_call: .
j_call: TRBJ1-1
clone_size: .
cdr3_nt: TGTGCCAGCAGTGCGAGCGGATGGGGGACTGAAGCTTTCTTT
cdr3_aa: CASSASGWGTEAFF

v_call: TRBV7-2
d_call: .
j_call: TRBJ1-5
clone_size: .
cdr3_nt: TGTGCCAGCAGTAGGGGACATGGCTGGAATCAGCCCCAGCATTTT
cdr3_aa: CASSRGHGWNQPQHF

v_call: TRBV19
d_call: TRBD2
j_call: TRBJ2-7
clone_size: .
cdr3_nt: TGTGCCAGTAGTAGGTCGGGGGGTTGGAGCTCCTACGAGCAGTACTTC
cdr3_aa: CASSRSGGWSSYEQYF

v_call: TRBV7-2
d_call: .
j_call: TRBJ2-2
clone_size: .
cdr3_nt: TGTGCCAGCAGCCGGCCAGTCGGGACCGGGGAGCTGTTTTTT
cdr3_aa: CASSRPVGTGELFF

v_call: TRBV6-1
d_call: .
j_call: TRBJ2-3
clone_size: .
cdr3_nt: TGTGCCAGCAGTGAAATTCCCCGGGGTGCCGTTCTGGATACGCAGTATTTT
cdr3_aa: CASSEIPRGAVLDTQYF

v_call: TRBV7-2
d_call: .
j_call: TRBJ1-5
clone_size: .
cdr3_nt: TGTGCCAGCAGCTCAACTCAGCGAGGGTTAAGTCAGCCCCAGCATTTT
cdr3_aa: CASSSTQRGLSQPQHF

v_call: TRBV15
d_call: .
j_call: TRBJ2-3
clone_size: .
cdr3_nt: TGTGCCACCAGCAGGTCAGCGTATGGGGGTACTAGCACAGATACGCAGTATTTT
cdr3_aa: CATSRSAYGGTSTDTQYF

v_call: TRBV19
d_call: TRBD1
j_call: TRBJ1-2
clone_size: .
cdr3_nt: TGTGCCAGTAGTATAGATCTGACAGGGGGTTGGAGAGGCTACACCTTC
cdr3_aa: CASSIDLTGGWRGYTF

v_call: TRBV5-4
d_call: TRBD1
j_call: TRBJ2-5
clone_size: once
cdr3_nt: TGTGCCAGCAGAACCTCCGGGACAGGGAAGGAGACCCAGTACTTC
cdr3_aa: CASRTSGTGKETQYF

v_call: TRBV28
d_call: .
j_call: TRBJ2-7
clone_size: .
cdr3_nt: TGTGCCAGCAGTTTAGGGGCGTCCTACGAGCAGTACTTC
cdr3_aa: CASSLGASYEQYF

v_call: TRBV11-2
d_call: .
j_call: TRBJ2-7
clone_size: .
cdr3_nt: TGTGCCAGCAGCTTAGATCGTAATAGCGAGGAGTACTTC
cdr3_aa: CASSLDRNSEEYF

v_call: TRBV5-4
d_call: .
j_call: TRBJ1-2
clone_size: .
cdr3_nt: TGTGCCAGCAGCTCCCGCCAGGGTGGAATCTATGGCTACACCTTC
cdr3_aa: CASSSRQGGIYGYTF

v_call: TRBV9
d_call: TRBD1
j_call: TRBJ2-1
clone_size: .
cdr3_nt: TGTGCCAGCAGCGTAGCTAGGGGGACAGGACTATACAATGAGCAGTTCTTC
cdr3_aa: CASSVARGTGLYNEQFF

v_call: TRBV7-2
d_call: TRBD1
j_call: TRBJ2-5
clone_size: .
cdr3_nt: TGTGCCAGCAGCTATAAACCAGGGGGCGCAGGAGAGACCCAGTACTTC
cdr3_aa: CASSYKPGGAGETQYF

v_call: TRBV21-1
d_call: .
j_call: TRBJ1-5
clone_size: .
cdr3_nt: TGTGCCAGCAGCAAAGCGTCGGCAGCGGCTTTCAATCAGCCCCAGCATTTT
cdr3_aa: CASSKASAAAFNQPQHF

v_call: TRBV7-2
d_call: TRBD2
j_call: TRBJ2-5
clone_size: .
cdr3_nt: TGTGCCAGCAGCTTGGGAGGACTAGCGGGAAGAGGAGCCCAGTACTTC
cdr3_aa: CASSLGGLAGRGAQYF

v_call: TRBV6-6
d_call: TRBD1
j_call: TRBJ1-1
clone_size: .
cdr3_nt: TGTGCCAGCAGTTTCACAGGGGGCGCCCTGAACACTGAAGCTTTCTTT
cdr3_aa: CASSFTGGALNTEAFF

v_call: TRBV5-6
d_call: TRBD2
j_call: TRBJ2-1
clone_size: .
cdr3_nt: TGTGCCAGCAGCGCACAGACTAGCGGGGTTTACAATGAGCAGTTCTTC
cdr3_aa: CASSAQTSGVYNEQFF

v_call: TRBV27
d_call: .
j_call: TRBJ2-7
clone_size: .
cdr3_nt: TGTGCCAGCAGTTTCGCAGGGGGGGACTACGAGCAGTACTTC
cdr3_aa: CASSFAGGDYEQYF

v_call: TRBV5-1
d_call: TRBD2
j_call: TRBJ2-1
clone_size: .
cdr3_nt: TGCGCCAGCAGTTTGGGTTCGAGCGGGAACAATGAGCAGTTCTTC
cdr3_aa: CASSLGSSGNNEQFF

v_call: TRBV29-1
d_call: .
j_call: TRBJ1-3
clone_size: .
cdr3_nt: TGCAGCGTTGCTGAATATAGGGAGTACTCTGGAAACACCATATATTTT
cdr3_aa: CSVAEYREYSGNTIYF

v_call: TRBV4-1
d_call: .
j_call: TRBJ2-3
clone_size: once
cdr3_nt: TGCGCCAGCAGCCGAGGGGGGACCACAGATACGCAGTATTTT
cdr3_aa: CASSRGGTTDTQYF

v_call: TRBV11-3
d_call: .
j_call: TRBJ2-5
clone_size: .
cdr3_nt: TGTGCCAGCAGCCCGGGACTGGAAGGGGAGACCCAGTACTTC
cdr3_aa: CASSPGLEGETQYF

v_call: TRBV5-1
d_call: TRBD2
j_call: TRBJ2-7
clone_size: .
cdr3_nt: TGCGCCAGCAGCTTGGAATCCCTAGCGGGGGGGCCCTACGAGCAGTACTTC
cdr3_aa: CASSLESLAGGPYEQYF

v_call: TRBV29-1
d_call: .
j_call: TRBJ2-1
clone_size: once
cdr3_nt: TGCAGCGTTGTGCAAGGGGGCAATGAGCAGTTCTTC
cdr3_aa: CSVVQGGNEQFF

v_call: TRBV5-1
d_call: TRBD1
j_call: TRBJ2-7
clone_size: .
cdr3_nt: TGCGCCAGCAGCTCCGACAGGGGCCGGGACGAGCAGTACTTC
cdr3_aa: CASSSDRGRDEQYF

v_call: TRBV12-2
d_call: .
j_call: TRBJ2-1
clone_size: .
cdr3_nt: TGTGCAAGCAAAGACTCCTACAATGAGCAGTTCTTC
cdr3_aa: CASKDSYNEQFF